A selection of T cell receptor beta chains follows, all from one sample in a study of Graves' ophthalmopathy and Graves' hyperthyroidism. TCRdb reprocessed the multiplex PCR reads via MiXCR and lists one record per CDR3 protein. The table shows some 360,000 distinct CDR3 sequences, with roughly 17% occurring only once. The sequencing sample was made of peripheral blood. The receptor source for this set is an adult woman with stable Graves' hyperthyroidism. The CDR3 runs from the conserved cysteine through the conserved F or W. Each record gives: J gene, clone size, V gene, D gene, CDR3 protein, CDR3 DNA. A D gene is named only where the DNA matches it firmly. The size of a clone is reported for some rows only, either as once, few or many, or as a class for expanded clones.

>TRBJ2-2|few|TRBV19|TRBD2
CASSYDSGRNTGELFF
TGTGCCAGTAGTTATGATAGCGGGAGGAACACCGGGGAGCTGTTTTTT
>TRBJ2-4|many|TRBV30|NA
CAWSSGILAKNIQYF
TGTGCCTGGAGTTCGGGGATCCTAGCCAAAAACATTCAGTACTTC
>TRBJ1-5|NA|TRBV25-1|TRBD1
CASSESLPGQNSNQPQHF
TGTGCCAGCAGTGAATCCCTTCCGGGACAGAATAGCAATCAGCCCCAGCATTTT
>TRBJ2-5|many|TRBV20-1|NA
CSARRPGIAEEETQYF
TGCAGTGCTAGAAGGCCCGGGATAGCGGAGGAAGAGACCCAGTACTTC
>TRBJ2-7|many|TRBV2|TRBD1
CASRPGQGSFYEQYF
TGTGCCAGCAGACCGGGACAGGGTTCTTTCTACGAGCAGTACTTC
>TRBJ2-5|few|TRBV19|TRBD2
CASSTSAEETQYF
TGTGCCAGTTCGACTAGCGCGGAAGAGACCCAGTACTTC
>TRBJ2-7|many|TRBV5-1|NA
CASSLEPSELYEQYF
TGCGCCAGCAGCTTGGAACCTTCCGAATTATACGAGCAGTACTTC
>TRBJ1-5|NA|TRBV6-1|TRBD1
CASSTEGAGPYPQHF
TGTGCCAGCAGCACGGAGGGGGCAGGGCCTTATCCCCAGCATTTT
>TRBJ2-2|many|TRBV20-1|NA
CSARGSSRGELFF
TGCAGTGCTAGAGGGTCGTCTCGCGGGGAGCTGTTTTTT
>TRBJ2-4|many|TRBV20-1|NA
CSARPGTLGENIQYF
TGCAGTGCTAGACCGGGGACCCTTGGGGAAAACATTCAGTACTTC
>TRBJ1-1|NA|TRBV12-3/TRBV12-4|NA
CASSLAARDTEAFF
TGTGCCAGCAGTTTAGCGGCCCGGGACACTGAAGCTTTCTTT
>TRBJ1-5|many|TRBV7-2|NA
CASSPGRGGNQPQHF
TGTGCCAGCAGCCCGGGAAGGGGGGGCAATCAGCCCCAGCATTTT
>TRBJ2-7|few|TRBV7-2|NA
CASSLGRGRGDYEQYF
TGTGCCAGCAGCTTAGGCAGGGGACGGGGGGACTACGAGCAGTACTTC
>TRBJ2-7|few|TRBV7-8|TRBD1
CASRPGTGGSEQYF
TGTGCCAGCAGGCCCGGGACAGGGGGCAGCGAGCAGTACTTC
>TRBJ2-7|few|TRBV12-3/TRBV12-4|TRBD2
CASSLRGVNEQYF
TGTGCCAGCAGTTTACGGGGGGTTAACGAGCAGTACTTC
>TRBJ2-5|many|TRBV24-1|NA
CATSDSLVASQETQYF
TGTGCCACCAGTGATTCCCTCGTGGCTAGCCAAGAGACCCAGTACTTC
>TRBJ2-7|many|TRBV2|NA
CASGRSSYEQYF
TGTGCCAGCGGGCGGAGCTCCTACGAGCAGTACTTC
>TRBJ1-2|few|TRBV30|NA
CAWGDFDGYGYTF
TGTGCCTGGGGGGATTTCGACGGTTATGGCTACACCTTC
>TRBJ2-5|many|TRBV29-1|NA
CSVEVVNSGQETQYF
TGCAGCGTTGAAGTCGTGAACAGCGGGCAAGAGACCCAGTACTTC
>TRBJ2-5|NA|TRBV7-3|TRBD2
CAISLLSGTQETQYF
TGTGCCATCAGCTTACTCAGCGGGACGCAAGAGACCCAGTACTTC
>TRBJ2-7|many|TRBV6-2/TRBV6-3|TRBD1
CASSYAGTGPVYEQYF
TGTGCCAGCAGTTACGCCGGGACAGGACCAGTCTACGAGCAGTACTTC
>TRBJ1-1|many|TRBV25-1|TRBD1
CASSDATGAFGYTEAFF
TGTGCCAGCAGTGATGCTACAGGGGCATTCGGTTACACTGAAGCTTTCTTT
>TRBJ1-5|once|TRBV19|TRBD1
CASSIVTGGWQPQHF
TGTGCCAGTAGTATAGTAACAGGGGGATGGCAGCCCCAGCATTTT
>TRBJ2-7|many|TRBV11-2|TRBD2
CASGTSAYEQYF
TGTGCCAGCGGGACTAGCGCGTACGAGCAGTACTTC
>TRBJ2-7|many|TRBV6-5|NA
CASESGGNYEQYF
TGTGCCAGCGAGAGCGGAGGGAACTACGAGCAGTACTTC
>TRBJ2-7|many|TRBV6-1|TRBD1
CASSDQGAQGEQYF
TGTGCCAGCAGCGATCAGGGGGCGCAGGGCGAGCAGTACTTC
>TRBJ2-7|many|TRBV6-5|NA
CASTWAGYGEGDEQYF
TGTGCCAGCACTTGGGCGGGATATGGTGAAGGAGACGAGCAGTACTTC
>TRBJ2-5|few|TRBV4-2|TRBD1
CASSQGVQGQETQYF
TGTGCCAGCAGCCAAGGTGTACAGGGGCAGGAGACCCAGTACTTC
>TRBJ2-7|NA|TRBV11-2|TRBD2
CASSPTSGMDSYEQYF
TGTGCCAGCAGCCCCACTAGCGGGATGGACTCCTACGAGCAGTACTTC
>TRBJ1-1|many|TRBV9|NA
CASSPLVGETEAFF
TGTGCCAGCAGCCCCCTGGTTGGGGAGACTGAAGCTTTCTTT
>TRBJ1-2|NA|TRBV12-3/TRBV12-4|NA
CASRPAGNAGYTF
TGTGCCAGCAGGCCCGCGGGGAACGCGGGCTACACCTTC
>TRBJ2-6|many|TRBV12-5|TRBD1
CASVLQGLSVGANVLTF
TGTGCTAGCGTCCTACAGGGGTTAAGTGTTGGGGCCAACGTCCTGACTTTC
>TRBJ2-2|NA|TRBV5-1|TRBD2
CASNRGTSALFTGELFF
TGCGCCAGTAACAGGGGGACTAGCGCCTTATTCACCGGGGAGCTGTTTTTT
>TRBJ2-4|many|TRBV12-3/TRBV12-4|TRBD2
CASSTSPGTSQNIQYF
TGTGCCAGCAGCACCTCCCCCGGGACTAGCCAAAACATTCAGTACTTC
>TRBJ1-2|many|TRBV12-3/TRBV12-4|NA
CASTPDSQNGYTF
TGTGCCAGCACCCCCGACAGCCAGAATGGCTACACCTTC
>TRBJ1-3|many|TRBV7-2|TRBD1
CASSDRGLSGNTIYF
TGTGCCAGCTCGGACAGGGGGCTCTCTGGAAACACCATATATTTT
>TRBJ1-1|many|TRBV6-5|NA
CASSFSGVMNTEAFF
TGTGCCAGCAGTTTTTCAGGGGTGATGAACACTGAAGCTTTCTTT
>TRBJ1-2|NA|TRBV30|NA
CAWSGGGLSHGYTF
TGTGCCTGGAGTGGGGGAGGGCTTTCCCATGGCTACACCTTC
>TRBJ2-2|many|TRBV27|NA
CASKRAGLSNTGELFF
TGTGCCAGCAAGCGGGCAGGACTCTCGAACACCGGGGAGCTGTTTTTT
>TRBJ1-2|NA|TRBV28|NA
CASSSGGRGYTF
TGTGCCAGCAGTTCGGGAGGGAGGGGCTACACCTTC
>TRBJ1-5|NA|TRBV19|NA
CASSIGLGAGQPQHF
TGTGCCAGTAGTATCGGTCTCGGGGCAGGGCAGCCCCAGCATTTT
>TRBJ1-3|NA|TRBV25-1|TRBD1
CASNRLAGQGLRNSGNTIYF
TGTGCCAGCAACCGCCTGGCCGGACAGGGCCTCCGGAACTCTGGAAACACCATATATTTT
>TRBJ2-5|many|TRBV25-1|TRBD1
CASSEYKMDRGKETQYF
TGTGCCAGCAGTGAATATAAGATGGACAGGGGGAAGGAGACCCAGTACTTC
>TRBJ1-5|many|TRBV7-2|TRBD1
CASSLDRRGQPQHF
TGTGCCAGCAGCCTGGACAGGCGCGGACAGCCCCAGCATTTT
>TRBJ2-5|few|TRBV5-1|NA
CASSGGGQLQETQYF
TGCGCCAGCAGCGGAGGGGGACAGCTACAAGAGACCCAGTACTTC
>TRBJ2-5|many|TRBV28|NA
CASVMGGRETQYF
TGTGCCAGCGTTATGGGGGGACGGGAGACCCAGTACTTC
>TRBJ1-1|many|TRBV24-1|NA
CANDSRRPTEAFF
TGTGCCAACGACAGCCGCCGTCCCACCGAAGCTTTCTTT
>TRBJ2-7|many|TRBV2|TRBD1
CASSATGTGGRYEQYF
TGTGCCAGCAGTGCCACGGGGACAGGGGGCAGGTACGAGCAGTACTTC
>TRBJ2-7|many|TRBV7-8|TRBD2
CASSLVAGGPLYEQYF
TGTGCCAGCAGCTTAGTTGCGGGAGGGCCTTTGTACGAGCAGTACTTC
>TRBJ2-2|many|TRBV5-1|TRBD2
CASSLGLANTGELFF
TGTGCCAGCAGTTTGGGACTAGCGAACACCGGGGAGCTGTTTTTT
>TRBJ2-6|NA|TRBV24-1|TRBD1
CATRANRGPGANVLTF
TGTGCCACCAGGGCTAACAGGGGGCCTGGGGCCAACGTCCTGACTTTC
>TRBJ2-7|many|TRBV27|TRBD1
CASMVGQGLAEQYF
TGTGCCAGCATGGTGGGACAGGGACTGGCGGAGCAGTACTTC
>TRBJ2-7|NA|TRBV20-1|TRBD1
CSAYAGTAYEQYF
TGCAGTGCTTACGCCGGGACAGCCTACGAGCAGTACTTC